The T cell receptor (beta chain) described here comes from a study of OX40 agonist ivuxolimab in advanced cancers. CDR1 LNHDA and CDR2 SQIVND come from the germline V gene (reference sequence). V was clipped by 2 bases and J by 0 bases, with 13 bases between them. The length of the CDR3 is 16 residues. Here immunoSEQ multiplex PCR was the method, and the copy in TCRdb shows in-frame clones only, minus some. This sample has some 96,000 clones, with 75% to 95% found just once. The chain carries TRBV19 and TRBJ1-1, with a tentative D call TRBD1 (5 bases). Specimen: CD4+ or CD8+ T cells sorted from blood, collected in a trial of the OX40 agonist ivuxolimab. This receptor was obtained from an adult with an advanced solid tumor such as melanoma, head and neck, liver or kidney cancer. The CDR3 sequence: CASSITAGRMNTEAFF. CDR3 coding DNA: TGTGCCAGTAGTATAACGGCAGGGAGAATGAACACTGAAGCTTTCTTT.